The rows below give T cell receptor beta chains drawn from one sample of a study of cytomegalovirus exposure and HLA in healthy donors. Clones were sequenced by immunoSEQ multiplex PCR, and TCRdb holds only the in-frame ones, with some missing. Of more than 95,000 clones listed, more than 75% are singletons. Sequencing was done on a sample of PBMCs. Every receptor here comes from a young woman in good health and CMV-seropositive. Each CDR3 is given with its conserved first and last residue. Each record gives: CDR3 length, J gene, clone size, D gene, V gene, CDR3 DNA, CDR3 protein. D genes are given only for firm matches. Rows give clone size only sometimes, using once, few, many, or a class for an expanded clone.

length: 15; J: TRBJ2-7; size: many; D: -; V: TRBV25-1; DNA: TGTGCCAGCAGTGAGGACAGTGAGAGTCCCTACGAGCAGTACTTC; CDR3: CASSEDSESPYEQYF
length: 17; J: TRBJ2-7; size: few; D: TRBD2; V: TRBV28; DNA: TGTGCAACCCTCCCCGGTGGGACTAGCGGGAGCTCCTACGAGCAGTACTTC; CDR3: CATLPGGTSGSSYEQYF
length: 14; J: TRBJ1-1; size: -; D: TRBD1; V: TRBV2; DNA: TGTGCCAGCAGTCCCCGGAGAGGGGGCTTAAGGGCTTTCTTT; CDR3: CASSPRRGGLRAFF
length: 14; J: TRBJ2-7; size: -; D: -; V: TRBV5-4; DNA: TGTGCCACCAACCCCCAGGGCGGAGACTACGAGCAGTACTTC; CDR3: CATNPQGGDYEQYF
length: 16; J: TRBJ1-2; size: -; D: TRBD1; V: TRBV5-1; DNA: TGCGCCAGCAGCGCGGGACCGGGACAGGGGGCCTATGGCTACACCTTC; CDR3: CASSAGPGQGAYGYTF
length: 14; J: TRBJ1-2; size: -; D: -; V: TRBV28; DNA: TGTGCCAGCAGTTCAGTGGACATTAACTATGGCTACACCTTC; CDR3: CASSSVDINYGYTF
length: 12; J: TRBJ1-1; size: few; D: -; V: TRBV6-1; DNA: TGTGCCAGCAGTGAACAGGCCACTGAAGCTTTCTTT; CDR3: CASSEQATEAFF
length: 16; J: TRBJ1-5; size: -; D: TRBD1; V: TRBV2; DNA: TGTGCCAGCAGAGCTACGGGACTCATCTCCAGGGGGGCCCAGCATTTT; CDR3: CASRATGLISRGAQHF
length: 13; J: TRBJ1-1; size: -; D: -; V: TRBV11-2; DNA: TGTGCCAGCAGTCCCATTAGAAGCAGGGCTGCTTTCTTT; CDR3: CASSPIRSRAAFF
length: 14; J: TRBJ1-4; size: -; D: -; V: TRBV5-1; DNA: TGCGCCAGCAGCCAGGTTGCAACTAATGAAAAACTGTTTTTT; CDR3: CASSQVATNEKLFF
length: 16; J: TRBJ2-3; size: -; D: TRBD1; V: TRBV25-1; DNA: TGTGCCAGCAGTCCACAGACAGGGGGGATTACAGATACGCAGTATTTT; CDR3: CASSPQTGGITDTQYF
length: 16; J: TRBJ1-3; size: -; D: -; V: TRBV5-1; DNA: TGCGCCAGCAGCTCCGGACAAACCGGCACTGGAAACACCATATATTTT; CDR3: CASSSGQTGTGNTIYF
length: 16; J: TRBJ2-6; size: -; D: -; V: TRBV5-1; DNA: TGCGCCAGCAGCTCCAGGGTACGTCCTGGGGCCAACGTCCTGACTTTC; CDR3: CASSSRVRPGANVLTF
length: 14; J: TRBJ2-1; size: -; D: -; V: TRBV5-4; DNA: TGTGCCAGCAGCTTGAGGGCTAGCGCCGATGAGCAGTTCTTC; CDR3: CASSLRASADEQFF
length: 15; J: TRBJ1-1; size: -; D: -; V: TRBV19; DNA: TGTGCCAGTAGTCGGTTCGGGGGAGATGACACTGAAGCTTTCTTT; CDR3: CASSRFGGDDTEAFF
length: 14; J: TRBJ1-2; size: -; D: -; V: TRBV27; DNA: TGTGCCAGCAGTTTATCGTGGCCTGGCTATGGCTACACCTTC; CDR3: CASSLSWPGYGYTF
length: 15; J: TRBJ1-2; size: -; D: -; V: TRBV11-2; DNA: TGTGCCAGCAGCTTATCGGTGAACAGGGCTGGCGGCTACACCTTC; CDR3: CASSLSVNRAGGYTF
length: 15; J: TRBJ1-6; size: -; D: TRBD1; V: TRBV18; DNA: TGTGCCAGCTCACCGGACAGGGGGAATAATTCACCCCTCCACTTT; CDR3: CASSPDRGNNSPLHF
length: 17; J: TRBJ2-2; size: -; D: TRBD2; V: TRBV7-9; DNA: TGTGCCAGCAGTTTTTCTAGCGGGAGGGCCAACCAGGGGGAGCTGTTTTTT; CDR3: CASSFSSGRANQGELFF
length: 15; J: TRBJ2-7; size: -; D: TRBD1; V: TRBV19; DNA: TGTGCCAGTAGTATCGGAGGGACAGGGCCCTACGAGCAGTACTTC; CDR3: CASSIGGTGPYEQYF
length: 14; J: TRBJ1-1; size: -; D: -; V: TRBV5-6; DNA: TGTGCCAGCAGCTCCTTATCAGGGGACACTGAAGCTTTCTTT; CDR3: CASSSLSGDTEAFF
length: 23; J: TRBJ2-7; size: -; D: -; V: TRBV2; DNA: TGTGCCAGCATTGGGGAACCGGGACAGGGGGCTACGAGGACTAGCGGGAGTAGGAACGAGCAGTACTTC; CDR3: CASIGEPGQGATRTSGSRNEQYF
length: 15; J: TRBJ1-5; size: few; D: TRBD1; V: TRBV6-5; DNA: TGTGCCAGCAGTTTGACAGGGGGCGGCAATCAGCCCCAGCATTTT; CDR3: CASSLTGGGNQPQHF
length: 15; J: TRBJ2-7; size: few; D: TRBD2; V: TRBV7-8; DNA: TGTGCCAGCAGCTTAGAAAGCGGGGGGGGCTACGAGCAGTACTTC; CDR3: CASSLESGGGYEQYF